Following are 14 T cell receptor beta chains from one sample sequenced in a study of T cell responses to AZD1222 COVID-19 vaccine (dated by TCRdb to 2020 to 2023). The time point label of this sample denotes: about 28 days (+/-7) after the second vaccine dose. Library preparation used the immunoSEQ multiplex PCR assay. TCRdb stores this immuneACCESS table with in-frame sequences only. Part of the clones is absent; in the studies checked, under half of the shortfall reflects unresolved V genes, and no reason is known for the rest. The sample table records around 170,000 clones; nearly 95% of these occur just once. More than 1.5% of the sample lies in the top ten. The specimen comprised peripheral blood, sampled 28 days after the second AZD1222 dose. These receptors were collected from an adult who received the AZD1222 COVID-19 vaccine.

The chain couples TRBV12-3 or TRBV12-4 to TRBJ2-2; no firm D call. This CDR3 is 13 amino acids long. The V end lost 2 bases, the J end lost 6 bases, and 7 bases lay between the germline ends. The DNA for the CDR3 is TGTGCCAGCAGTTTATTAAGAGCCGGGGAGCTGTTTTTT. Residues: CASSLLRAGELFF.

This chain connects TRBV19 to TRBJ2-5; the match to TRBD1 covers 7 bases. The CDR3 sequence is 13 residues long. Trimming took 6 bases from V and 1 from J; bases not matched to a gene: 2. Germline V gene sequence: CDR1 LNHDA, CDR2 SQIVND (reference sequence). CDR3 nucleotides: TGTGCCAGTAGGGGGACAGCCCAAGAGACCCAGTACTTC. It encodes CASRGTAQETQYF.

CDR3 bases: TGTGCCAGCAGGCCGGGACAGATCACAGATACGCAGTATTTT. The encoded protein is CASRPGQITDTQYF. The J gene is TRBJ2-3, the V gene TRBV6-6; 7 bases agree with TRBD1. The J segment lost 2 bases and the V segment lost 6 bases, leaving 5 bases of the junction unmatched. Germline V lookup: CDR1 MNHNY, CDR2 SVGAGI (reference sequence). This CDR3 has 14 amino acids.

This chain uses TRBV18 with TRBJ2-7; TRBD2 matches at 9 bases. The CDR3 is 16 amino acids. Unmatched junction bases numbered 12, after V lost 3 bases and J lost 6 bases. Germline V CDR1 and CDR2: KGHSH, LQKENI. The CDR3 sequence: CASSPTQLAGRVEQYF. CDR3 nucleotides: TGTGCCAGCTCACCCACTCAGCTAGCGGGGCGTGTCGAGCAGTACTTC. The whole variable domain, remainder taken from reference TRBV18 and TRBJ2-7, is NAGVMQNPRHLVRRRGQEARLRCSPMKGHSHVYWYRQLPEEGLKFMVYLQKENIIDESGMPKERFSAEFPKEGPSILRIQQVVRGDSAAYFCASSPTQLAGRVEQYFGPGTRLTVT.

This clone has just one count. The V and J genes are TRBV24-1 and TRBJ2-3; no firm D call. The CDR3 sequence is 11 residues long. V lost 5 bases and J lost 4, with 3 bases in between. CDR1 is KGHDR and CDR2 is SFDVKD in the germline V gene. The CDR3 DNA sequence: TGTGCCACCAGTGTCTCAGATACGCAGTATTTT. Its translation: CATSVSDTQYF.

This clone was found a few times. The genes are TRBV20-1 and TRBJ1-5; possible D gene TRBD1, 6 bases. The CDR3 length is 11 residues. V lost 6 bases to trimming and J lost 5 bases, with 8 bases between them. Germline V gives CDR1 DFQATT, CDR2 SNEGSKA (reference sequence). DNA of the CDR3: TGCAGTGCCCAGGGGTATCAGCCCCAGCATTTT. Amino acids: CSAQGYQPQHF.

The V call is TRBV21-1, the J call TRBJ2-7; TRBD1 is taken as the D call from the table, unchecked against the DNA. TRBV21-1 is a pseudogene locus. The CDR3 runs 15 residues. CDR3 bases: TGTGCCAGCAGCAAAGCGCCAGGGTTGGCCTACGAGCAGTACTTC. Translation: CASSKAPGLAYEQYF.

The chain links TRBV7-3 to TRBJ1-5; D unclear. Germline V gives CDR1 SGHTA, CDR2 FQGTGA. The CDR3 runs 16 residues. V lost 7 bases, J lost 4 bases, and 20 bases lay in between. The CDR3 reads CASTSIRRATNQPQHF. The CDR3 region has the DNA TGTGCCAGCACTAGCATACGGCGCGCGACTAATCAGCCCCAGCATTTT. Supplemented by reference TRBV7-3 and TRBJ1-5, the full variable domain reads GAGVSQTPSNKVTEKGKYVELRCDPISGHTALYWYRQSLGQGPEFLIYFQGTGAADDSGLPNDRFFAVRPEGSVSTLKIQRTERGDSAVYLCASTSIRRATNQPQHFGDGTRLSIL.

V usage is TRBV7-2 and J usage is TRBJ2-1, with TRBD1 matching over 8 bases. There are 15 residues in the CDR3. With 1 base clipped from V and 3 bases from J, the junction kept 2 bases outside the gene matches. CDR1 is SGHTA, CDR2 FQGNSA, per germline. CDR3 region: CASSLDRGVYNEQFF. The CDR3 DNA reads as TGTGCCAGCAGCTTAGACAGGGGGGTCTACAATGAGCAGTTCTTC.

The chain has TRBV30 and TRBJ1-2; D not certain. V was cut by 0 bases and J by 10 bases, with 12 bases left in between. CDR3 length: 12 amino acids. The germline V gene has CDR1 GTSNPN and CDR2 SVGIG (reference sequence). CDR3 DNA: TGTGCCTGGAGTGTACCGGGGTACGTCTACACCTTC. Protein sequence: CAWSVPGYVYTF.

V usage is TRBV7-9 and J usage is TRBJ2-7, with TRBD2 matching over 9 bases. The CDR3 is 14 residues long. Germline CDR1 SEHNR, CDR2 FQNEAQ (reference sequence). Losses at the gene ends were 7 bases for V and 0 bases for J; bases not matched to a gene: 4. This chain's CDR3 is CASNPSGVSYEQYF. CDR3 nucleotides: TGTGCCAGCAATCCTAGCGGGGTCTCCTACGAGCAGTACTTC.

Comment on this clone: Its ends do not fully match the called genes, so a read error is possible. The chain recombines TRBV18 with TRBJ2-5, with D possibly TRBD1 on 6 matching bases. The CDR3 is made up of 13 amino acids. Germline CDR1 reads KGHSH; CDR2 reads LQKENI. The CDR3 DNA follows: TGTGCCAGCACACCAGGACAGCAAGAGACCCAGTACTTC. It codes for CASTPGQQETQYF.

The gene calls are TRBV14 and TRBJ2-5; tentative D call: TRBD2 (6 bases). V was cut by 4 bases and J by 3 bases, with 24 bases left in between. Germline CDR1 and CDR2: SGHDN and FVKESK. This CDR3 comprises 18 residues. CDR3 loop: CASSRLIGGEGGKETQYF. CDR3 sequence (DNA): TGTGCCAGCAGCCGTTTGATCGGGGGTGAGGGAGGAAAAGAGACCCAGTACTTC.

This clone was recorded only once. The chain is built from TRBV7-9 and TRBJ2-1; tentatively, D is TRBD2 (6 bases). The CDR3 runs 13 residues. Germline V gene lookup returns CDR1 SEHNR and CDR2 FQNEAQ (reference sequence). V lost 4 bases to trimming and J lost 9 bases, with 13 bases between them. CDR3 in amino acids: CASSSDYPSEQFF. The CDR3 DNA follows: TGTGCCAGCAGCTCGGACTACCCCAGTGAGCAGTTCTTC.